This T cell receptor (beta chain) was recorded in a study of shared clonotypes between healthy human individuals. As handled by the study authors: In the immunoSEQ data, sequences were junction-only and lacked quality scores, so filtering differed. Data came from immunoSEQ multiplex PCR; TCRdb stores just in-frame clones and leaves some out. V and J calls and clone size are as listed in that table; D and trimming were resolved from the DNA. The table records around 450,000 clones, around 75% of them present only once. With V trimmed by 3 bases and J by 0 bases, 5 bases remained unmatched. CDR3 length: 16 amino acids. Per germline, CDR1 MNHEY and CDR2 SMNVEV (reference sequence).

The V and J genes are TRBV27 and TRBJ2-1, with 7 bases identical to TRBD2. Input material: PBMCs. The receptor was isolated from a woman in her forties in good health. Some clones in this sample may be carry-over from other donors' samples. The CDR3 spells CASSFLGGSSYNEQFF. The CDR3 DNA follows: TGTGCCAGCAGTTTCCTTGGCGGGAGCTCCTACAATGAGCAGTTCTTC.